These 17 T cell receptor beta chains originate from one sample sequenced in a study of identical twins. TCRdb independently ran MiXCR on the 5' RACE reads; one entry per CDR3 protein. In the table there are some 630,000 distinct CDR3 sequences, just over 7% of which are singletons. This same sample was also taken into another study, of yellow fever vaccine responses in identical twins.

The specimen was PBMCs. These receptor sequences come from a woman under 30 in good health.

The chain recombines TRBV6-1 with TRBJ1-1; weak D call: TRBD1 (6 bases). CDR1 is MNHNS, CDR2 SASEGT, per germline. The CDR3 spans 13 residues. V lost 5 bases to trimming and J lost 4 bases, with 11 bases between them. CDR3 region: CASSRGQTTEAFF. The CDR3 nucleotides read TGTGCCAGCAGTAGGGGACAAACCACTGAAGCTTTCTTT.

In its sample, this clonotype was seen a few times. The chain recombines TRBV7-2 with TRBJ2-5; TRBD2 matches 9 bases. J lost 5 bases, V lost 0 bases, and 13 bases had no gene match. Germline V gene lookup returns CDR1 SGHTA and CDR2 FQGNSA. The CDR3 sequence is 18 residues long. CDR3 in DNA: TGTGCCAGCAGCTTAGCGGGGGCTAGCGGGGTTTTCAGGGAGACCCAGTACTTC. This gives the protein CASSLAGASGVFRETQYF.

This clonotype was counted ten times or more. The chain carries TRBV12-3 or TRBV12-4 and TRBJ2-3; TRBD2 agrees at 9 bases. V was clipped by 3 bases and J by 5 bases; unmatched bases: 6. The CDR3 has 15 residues. CDR3 DNA: TGTGCCAGCAGTTTTCGCGGGAGGGCCGTAGATACGCAGTATTTT. It yields the protein CASSFRGRAVDTQYF.

This sequence joins TRBV12-3 or TRBV12-4 and TRBJ2-1; D is unclear. Deletions cut 2 bases from V and 10 bases from J, with 6 bases between. This CDR3 has 11 residues. CDR3 sequence (DNA): TGTGCCAGCAGTTTACGCCACGAGCAGTTCTTC. It encodes CASSLRHEQFF.

The J gene is TRBJ2-2, the V gene TRBV29-1, with 9 positions matching TRBD1. V dropped 6 bases and J dropped 8; count of bases not matched to a gene: 4. The CDR3 is made up of 12 amino acids. In germline, CDR1 is SQVTM, CDR2 ANQGSEA. In nucleotides, the CDR3 is TGCAGCGTGGGGACAGGGCTGGGGGAGCTGTTTTTT. This translates into CSVGTGLGELFF.

The sample holds a few counts of this clonotype. The J gene is TRBJ2-1, the V gene TRBV15; 7 nucleotides line up with TRBD2. CDR3 length: 16 residues. Germline values: CDR1 LNHNV, CDR2 YYDKDF (reference sequence). J gave up 8 bases and V 5 bases, and 15 bases lay outside the gene matches. The CDR3 bases are TGTGCCACCAGCGGGGGGGGGTGGGCTGACTCTCATGAGCAGTTCTTC. It encodes CATSGGGWADSHEQFF.

V and J are TRBV20-1 and TRBJ2-7, with D tentatively TRBD2 (5 bases). The V gene's germline CDR1 is DFQATT and CDR2 SNEGSKA (reference sequence). Trimming removed 0 bases from V and 0 bases from J, with 9 bases in between. The CDR3 is 14 residues long. CDR3 sequence (DNA): TGCAGTGCTAGAGATTTTAGCGCCTCCTACGAGCAGTACTTC. Its translation is CSARDFSASYEQYF.

V gene TRBV20-1 combines with J gene TRBJ2-1, with 10 bases that match TRBD2. The trim removed 6 bases at V and 2 bases at J, leaving 7 bases unmatched. CDR3 length: 15 residues. In germline, CDR1 is DFQATT, CDR2 SNEGSKA (reference sequence). This chain's CDR3 is CSAEGLAVTYNEQFF. CDR3 bases: TGCAGTGCGGAAGGACTAGCGGTAACCTACAATGAGCAGTTCTTC.

This clonotype was detected a few times. The CDR3 sequence: CASSSGVGNTEAFF. The CDR3, as DNA: TGTGCCAGCAGCTCGGGGGTCGGGAACACTGAAGCTTTCTTT. This rearrangement joins TRBV7-8 to TRBJ1-1, with D perhaps matching TRBD1 (5 bases). The V end was cut by 4 bases, the J end by 1 base, with 10 bases between. The CDR3 is 14 amino acids. Germline CDR1 is SGHVS and CDR2 is FQNEAQ.

This clonotype appeared a few times. The chain is built from TRBV19 and TRBJ1-1; a weak D match, TRBD1 (5 bases). V was trimmed by 5 bases and J by 3 bases, leaving 16 bases between them. CDR1 and CDR2 from the germline V gene are LNHDA and SQIVND (reference sequence). The CDR3 extends over 15 amino acids. The CDR3 loop reads CASSVEGGEYTEAFF. CDR3 nucleotides: TGTGCCAGTAGTGTGGAGGGAGGGGAGTACACTGAAGCTTTCTTT.

This clonotype has only a few counts. CDR3 loop: CASSQVGVQETQYF. CDR3 in DNA: TGCGCCAGCAGCCAAGTGGGGGTGCAAGAGACCCAGTACTTC. V and J are TRBV4-1 and TRBJ2-5; tentatively, D is TRBD1 or TRBD2 (5 bases each). The germline CDR1 and CDR2 sequences are MGHRA and YSYEKL. V was shortened by 1 base and J by 2 bases, with 8 bases between the two germline ends. This CDR3 region has 14 residues.

This clonotype was observed many times. The chain links TRBV24-1 to TRBJ2-5, with D perhaps matching TRBD1 (5 bases). The germline V gene encodes CDR1 KGHDR and CDR2 SFDVKD. V lost 9 bases and J 1 base, leaving 17 bases between the germline ends. The CDR3 is made up of 15 amino acids. DNA for the CDR3: TGTGCCACCTCCGACCCAGGGAAGATCCAAGAGACCCAGTACTTC. This codes for CATSDPGKIQETQYF.

The table lists this clonotype with many counts. The chain links TRBV12-3 or TRBV12-4 to TRBJ2-7, with D possibly matching TRBD1 (6 bases). The length of the CDR3 is 13 residues. Trimming removed 3 bases from V and 3 bases from J, with 9 bases in between. This CDR3 reads CASSLTGDYEQYF. The CDR3 region has the DNA TGTGCCAGCAGTTTGACAGGCGACTACGAGCAGTACTTC.

This clonotype turned up a few times. This chain links TRBV18 with TRBJ2-6; D unclear. The CDR3 consists of 17 residues. In germline, CDR1 is KGHSH, CDR2 LQKENI. V gave up 5 bases and J gave up 0 bases, with 14 bases separating them. DNA for the CDR3: TGTGCCAGCTCAGAGAGGACGACCCGCTCTGGGGCCAACGTCCTGACTTTC. Protein product: CASSERTTRSGANVLTF.

This chain links TRBV6-2 or TRBV6-3 with TRBJ2-1; D unresolved. The germline V and J ends were trimmed by 2 bases and 2 bases, with 10 bases remaining between them. CDR1 and CDR2 (germline): MNHEY, SVGEGT. The length of the CDR3 is 15 residues. The chain's CDR3 is CASSYLRATYNEQFF. CDR3 DNA sequence: TGTGCCAGCAGTTACCTCCGAGCCACCTACAATGAGCAGTTCTTC.

This clonotype was observed a few times. CDR3 loop: CASSEEGRDTGELFF. The CDR3 nucleotides are TGTGCCAGCAGTGAAGAGGGGCGGGACACCGGGGAGCTGTTTTTT. The chain joins TRBV6-1 to TRBJ2-2; D is perhaps TRBD1 or TRBD2 (5 bases each). Germline V gives CDR1 MNHNS, CDR2 SASEGT. This CDR3 spans 15 amino acids. V was pared by 1 base and J by 3 bases, with 9 bases between.

In this sample, this clonotype turned up many times. This sequence joins TRBV11-2 and TRBJ2-7, with 9 bases aligning to TRBD1. Per the germline V gene, CDR1 is SGHAT and CDR2 is FQNNGV. The V and J ends lost 2 bases and 3 bases, in that order; junction bases with no gene match: 5. The CDR3 is 15 amino acids. CDR3 DNA sequence: TGTGCCAGCAGCTTATTAGGGACAGGGAGCTACGAGCAGTACGTC. This codes for CASSLLGTGSYEQYV.